What follows are 5 T cell receptor beta chains derived from one specimen sequenced in a study of OX40 agonist ivuxolimab in advanced cancers. Profiled with immunoSEQ multiplex PCR; TCRdb holds only in-frame clones, not every one. This table holds about 62,000 clones, roughly nine tenths found once. This specimen consisted of CD4+ or CD8+ T cells sorted from blood, obtained in a trial of the OX40 agonist ivuxolimab. These receptors originate from an adult with an advanced solid tumor such as melanoma, head and neck, liver or kidney cancer.

This chain connects TRBV27 to TRBJ1-1; no clear D gene. V was shortened by 3 bases and J by 1 base, with 6 bases between the two germline ends. The CDR3 totals 13 residues. CDR1 and CDR2 (germline): MNHEY, SMNVEV (reference sequence). This CDR3 is CASSFTGNTEAFF. The CDR3 DNA is TGTGCCAGCAGTTTCACGGGGAACACTGAAGCTTTCTTT.

This clone showed up just a few times. This chain links TRBV11-2 with TRBJ1-1; D call uncertain. The CDR3 consists of 12 residues. Germline values: CDR1 SGHAT, CDR2 FQNNGV. V lost 1 base to trimming and J lost 8 bases, with 8 bases between them. The CDR3 is CASSLGVGEAFF. DNA for the CDR3: TGTGCCAGCAGCTTAGGAGTGGGGGAAGCTTTCTTT.

The sample holds a few counts of this clone. This chain joins TRBV7-9 and TRBJ2-7; D not certain. With 2 bases removed from V and 7 bases from J, the gap between germline ends came to 15 bases. The CDR3 runs 14 residues. Germline loops: CDR1 SEHNR, CDR2 FQNEAQ (reference sequence). CDR3 sequence reads: CASSLPPNRREQYF. The CDR3 bases are TGTGCCAGCAGCTTACCCCCCAACCGGCGGGAGCAGTACTTC. Combining the CDR3 with reference TRBV7-9 and TRBJ2-7 gives the whole variable domain DTGVSQNPRHKITKRGQNVTFRCDPISEHNRLYWYRQTLGQGPEFLTYFQNEAQLEKSRLLSDRFSAERPKGSFSTLEIQRTEQGDSAMYLCASSLPPNRREQYFGPGTRLTVT.

The chain couples TRBV7-9 to TRBJ1-1, with D unclear. CDR3 length: 13 amino acids. CDR1 is SEHNR, CDR2 FQNEAQ, per germline (reference sequence). V was pared by 3 bases and J by 0 bases, with 5 bases between. CDR3 sequence reads: CASSFQMNTEAFF. The CDR3 DNA is TGTGCCAGCAGCTTTCAAATGAACACTGAAGCTTTCTTT.

In this sample, this clone turned up once. The genes are TRBV20-1 and TRBJ1-2; 10 bases align to TRBD1. Germline V CDR1 and CDR2: DFQATT, SNEGSKA (reference sequence). The CDR3 is 11 amino acids. CDR3 nucleotide sequence: TGCAGGCGACAGGGGGCTGATGGCTACACCTTC. Translation: CRRQGADGYTF.